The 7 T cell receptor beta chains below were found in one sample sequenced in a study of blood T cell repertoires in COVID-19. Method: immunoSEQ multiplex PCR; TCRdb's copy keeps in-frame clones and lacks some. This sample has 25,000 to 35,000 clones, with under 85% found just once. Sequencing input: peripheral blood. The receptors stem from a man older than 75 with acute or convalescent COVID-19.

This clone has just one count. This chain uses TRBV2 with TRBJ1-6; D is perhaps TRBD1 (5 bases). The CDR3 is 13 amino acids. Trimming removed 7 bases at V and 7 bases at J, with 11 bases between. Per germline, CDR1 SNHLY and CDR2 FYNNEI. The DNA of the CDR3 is TGTGCCAGCAAATTAGACAGAAATTCACCCCTCCACTTT. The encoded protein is CASKLDRNSPLHF. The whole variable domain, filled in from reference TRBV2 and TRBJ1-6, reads EPEVTQTPSHQVTQMGQEVILRCVPISNHLYFYWYRQILGQKVEFLVSFYNNEISEKSEIFDDQFSVERPDGSNFTLKIRSTKLEDSAMYFCASKLDRNSPLHFGNGTRLTVT.

The DNA of the CDR3 is TGTGCCAGCAGCTATCCCGGGACTAGCGAGGGGGATGAGACCCAGTACTTC. The encoded protein is CASSYPGTSEGDETQYF. V gene TRBV7-2 combines with J gene TRBJ2-5, with 10 bases fitting TRBD2. Germline values: CDR1 SGHTA, CDR2 FQGNSA. V trimming: 4 bases; J trimming: 5 bases; junction bases outside the gene matches: 13. CDR3 length: 17 amino acids.

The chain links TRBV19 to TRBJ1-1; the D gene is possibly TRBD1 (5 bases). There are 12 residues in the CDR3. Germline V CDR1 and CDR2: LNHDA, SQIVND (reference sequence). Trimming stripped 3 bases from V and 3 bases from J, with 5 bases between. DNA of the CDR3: TGTGCCAGTAGTATGGGGCACACTGAAGCTTTCTTT. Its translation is CASSMGHTEAFF.

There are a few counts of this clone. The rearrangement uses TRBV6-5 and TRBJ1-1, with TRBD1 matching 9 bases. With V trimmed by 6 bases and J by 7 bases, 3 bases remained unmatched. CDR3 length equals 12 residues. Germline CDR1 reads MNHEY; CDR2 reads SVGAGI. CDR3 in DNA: TGTGCCAGCAGGAAGACAGGGGGTGAAGCTTTCTTT. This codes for CASRKTGGEAFF.

The CDR3 bases are TGTGCTAGTGGTTTGGGGACTCGGCACAATGAGCAGTTCTTC. Its protein is CASGLGTRHNEQFF. The chain carries TRBV12-5 and TRBJ2-1; possibly TRBD2 for D (5 bases). CDR3 size: 14 residues. From germline, CDR1 is LGHNT and CDR2 FRNRAP. The V gene lost 1 base and the J gene lost 5 bases, with 9 bases spanning the gap.

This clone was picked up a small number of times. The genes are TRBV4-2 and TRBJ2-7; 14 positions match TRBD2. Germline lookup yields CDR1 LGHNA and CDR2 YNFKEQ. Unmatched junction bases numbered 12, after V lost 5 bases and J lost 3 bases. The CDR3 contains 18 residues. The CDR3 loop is CASSVRTGLAGDRYEQYF. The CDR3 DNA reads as TGTGCCAGCAGCGTCCGAACGGGACTAGCGGGGGACCGCTACGAGCAGTACTTC.

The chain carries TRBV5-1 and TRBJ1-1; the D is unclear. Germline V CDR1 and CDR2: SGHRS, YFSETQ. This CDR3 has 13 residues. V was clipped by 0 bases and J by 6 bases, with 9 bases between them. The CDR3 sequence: CASSLVEGAEAFF. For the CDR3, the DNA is TGCGCCAGCAGCTTGGTGGAGGGAGCTGAAGCTTTCTTT.